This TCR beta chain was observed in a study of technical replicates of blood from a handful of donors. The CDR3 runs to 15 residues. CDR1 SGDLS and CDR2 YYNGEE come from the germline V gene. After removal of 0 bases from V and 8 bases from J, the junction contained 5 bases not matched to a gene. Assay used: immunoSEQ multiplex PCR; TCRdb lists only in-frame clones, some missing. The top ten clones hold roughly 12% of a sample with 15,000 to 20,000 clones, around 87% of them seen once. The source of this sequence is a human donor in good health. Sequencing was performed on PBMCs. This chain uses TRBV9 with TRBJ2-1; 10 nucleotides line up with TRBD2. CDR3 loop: CASSVGLAGEDEQFF. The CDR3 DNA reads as TGTGCCAGCAGCGTAGGGCTAGCGGGGGAGGATGAGCAGTTCTTC.